These T cell receptor beta chains were read from a single sample in a study of blood T cell repertoires in COVID-19. Sequenced by immunoSEQ multiplex PCR; TCRdb stores in-frame clones only, minus some. This table holds 210,000 or so clones, 65% to 90% found once. What was sequenced was peripheral blood. These receptors originate from a human donor in a cohort sampled during active COVID-19. Each CDR3 is given with its conserved first and last residue. Fields, in order: CDR3 protein, CDR3 DNA, V gene, clone size, D gene, J gene. The D gene is left open where the match is weak. A row's size may be missing; if present it is once, few, many or a size class.

CDR3aa: CASKAGEASSYEQYF
CDR3nt: TGTGCCAGCAAGGCAGGGGAAGCGAGCTCCTACGAGCAGTACTTC
v_gene: TRBV6-5
abundance: .
d_gene: .
j_gene: TRBJ2-7

CDR3aa: CASSTPGTGRTEAFF
CDR3nt: TGTGCCAGCAGCACACCCGGGACAGGGAGGACTGAAGCTTTCTTT
v_gene: TRBV28
abundance: .
d_gene: TRBD1
j_gene: TRBJ1-1

CDR3aa: CASSPRVEGREQYF
CDR3nt: TGTGCCAGCAGCCCCCGGGTGGAGGGGCGCGAGCAGTACTTC
v_gene: TRBV11-1
abundance: .
d_gene: .
j_gene: TRBJ2-7

CDR3aa: CASSIVSGWSNEQFF
CDR3nt: TGTGCCAGTAGTATAGTCAGCGGGTGGTCCAATGAGCAGTTCTTC
v_gene: TRBV19
abundance: .
d_gene: .
j_gene: TRBJ2-1

CDR3aa: CASSLQDREQYF
CDR3nt: TGTGCCAGCAGCTTGCAGGACAGGGAGCAGTACTTC
v_gene: TRBV7-9
abundance: .
d_gene: TRBD1
j_gene: TRBJ2-7

CDR3aa: CASSNAGTGGEQYF
CDR3nt: TGTGCCAGCAGCAACGCCGGGACAGGGGGCGAGCAGTACTTC
v_gene: TRBV6-2/TRBV6-3
abundance: .
d_gene: TRBD1
j_gene: TRBJ2-7

CDR3aa: CASSRGGSSSYEQYF
CDR3nt: TGTGCCAGCAGTCGCGGGGGCAGCAGCTCCTACGAGCAGTACTTC
v_gene: TRBV7-3
abundance: .
d_gene: .
j_gene: TRBJ2-7

CDR3aa: CASRLDRLFTDTQYF
CDR3nt: TGTGCAAGTCGCTTAGACCGACTCTTCACAGATACGCAGTATTTT
v_gene: TRBV12-2
abundance: .
d_gene: .
j_gene: TRBJ2-3

CDR3aa: CASSSAGGVAEAFF
CDR3nt: TGTGCCAGCAGTTCCGCAGGGGGCGTAGCTGAAGCTTTCTTT
v_gene: TRBV6-2/TRBV6-3
abundance: once
d_gene: TRBD1
j_gene: TRBJ1-1

CDR3aa: CASSRSTEEEKLFF
CDR3nt: TGTGCCAGCAGCCGGTCGACCGAGGAGGAAAAACTGTTTTTT
v_gene: TRBV28
abundance: .
d_gene: .
j_gene: TRBJ1-4

CDR3aa: CASSPSGGVAGVEQYF
CDR3nt: TGTGCCAGCAGCCCATCGGGTGGAGTAGCGGGAGTGGAGCAGTACTTC
v_gene: TRBV9
abundance: .
d_gene: TRBD2
j_gene: TRBJ2-7

CDR3aa: CASSSRGLAREQYF
CDR3nt: TGTGCCAGCAGCTCCCGGGGACTAGCACGCGAGCAGTACTTC
v_gene: TRBV11-1
abundance: .
d_gene: TRBD2
j_gene: TRBJ2-7

CDR3aa: CVSGGQGSYGYTF
CDR3nt: TGTGTAAGCGGGGGACAGGGGTCCTACGGCTACACCTTC
v_gene: TRBV19
abundance: few
d_gene: TRBD1
j_gene: TRBJ1-2

CDR3aa: CASSQDRGDYGYTF
CDR3nt: TGCGCCAGCAGCCAAGACAGGGGCGACTATGGCTACACCTTC
v_gene: TRBV4-3
abundance: .
d_gene: .
j_gene: TRBJ1-2

CDR3aa: CSVSGTGSKNIQYF
CDR3nt: TGCAGCGTATCCGGGACAGGGTCCAAAAACATTCAGTACTTC
v_gene: TRBV29-1
abundance: .
d_gene: TRBD1
j_gene: TRBJ2-4

CDR3aa: CASSSRVAGLYEQYF
CDR3nt: TGTGCCAGCAGCTCCCGAGTAGCGGGTCTTTACGAGCAGTACTTC
v_gene: TRBV3-1/TRBV3-2
abundance: .
d_gene: TRBD2
j_gene: TRBJ2-7

CDR3aa: CSASPRTNDEQFF
CDR3nt: TGCAGTGCTAGTCCTCGGACTAACGATGAGCAGTTCTTC
v_gene: TRBV20-1
abundance: .
d_gene: .
j_gene: TRBJ2-1

CDR3aa: CASSIDLSGEQYF
CDR3nt: TGTGCCAGTAGTATAGATCTATCGGGGGAGCAGTACTTC
v_gene: TRBV19
abundance: few
d_gene: .
j_gene: TRBJ2-7

CDR3aa: CASSVATGGQREQYF
CDR3nt: TGTGCCAGCAGCGTAGCTACGGGAGGGCAACGAGAGCAGTACTTC
v_gene: TRBV9
abundance: .
d_gene: TRBD2
j_gene: TRBJ2-7

CDR3aa: CASSATGGGLVNEQFF
CDR3nt: TGTGCCAGCAGCGCAACAGGGGGAGGGCTTGTAAATGAGCAGTTCTTC
v_gene: TRBV7-8
abundance: .
d_gene: .
j_gene: TRBJ2-1

CDR3aa: CASSIVQGFAFF
CDR3nt: TGTGCCAGTAGTATTGTACAGGGTTTTGCTTTCTTT
v_gene: TRBV19
abundance: few
d_gene: .
j_gene: TRBJ1-1

CDR3aa: CASSLPGEETQYF
CDR3nt: TGTGCCAGCAGCTTGCCGGGAGAGGAGACCCAGTACTTC
v_gene: TRBV5-5
abundance: .
d_gene: .
j_gene: TRBJ2-5

CDR3aa: CASSLLSSGRGEYGYTF
CDR3nt: TGTGCCAGCAGTTTACTCTCTTCGGGCAGGGGGGAGTATGGCTACACCTTC
v_gene: TRBV27
abundance: .
d_gene: TRBD1
j_gene: TRBJ1-2

CDR3aa: CASSLSRTSGRNEQYF
CDR3nt: TGTGCCAGCAGCTTATCTCGGACTAGCGGGAGAAACGAGCAGTACTTC
v_gene: TRBV7-2
abundance: .
d_gene: TRBD2
j_gene: TRBJ2-7

CDR3aa: CAWSVWGGGQPQHF
CDR3nt: TGTGCCTGGAGTGTCTGGGGGGGAGGTCAGCCCCAGCATTTT
v_gene: TRBV30
abundance: .
d_gene: .
j_gene: TRBJ1-5

CDR3aa: CASRPQRGDTDEQFF
CDR3nt: TGTGCCAGCAGGCCCCAGCGGGGGGATACGGATGAGCAGTTCTTC
v_gene: TRBV7-3
abundance: .
d_gene: TRBD2
j_gene: TRBJ2-1

CDR3aa: CASSWTAYNEQFF
CDR3nt: TGTGCCAGCAGTTGGACAGCTTACAATGAGCAGTTCTTC
v_gene: TRBV5-5
abundance: few
d_gene: .
j_gene: TRBJ2-1

CDR3aa: CASSLEQGPYYGYTF
CDR3nt: TGTGCCAGCAGCTTAGAACAGGGGCCTTACTATGGCTACACCTTC
v_gene: TRBV7-9
abundance: few
d_gene: TRBD1
j_gene: TRBJ1-2

CDR3aa: CASTRQGTFSGANVLTF
CDR3nt: TGCGCCAGCACCAGACAGGGGACTTTCTCTGGGGCCAACGTCCTGACTTTC
v_gene: TRBV5-1
abundance: .
d_gene: TRBD1
j_gene: TRBJ2-6

CDR3aa: CASSLEGGLAKNIQYF
CDR3nt: TGTGCCAGCAGCTTAGAGGGCGGACTAGCCAAAAACATTCAGTACTTC
v_gene: TRBV7-2
abundance: .
d_gene: .
j_gene: TRBJ2-4

CDR3aa: CASSYHRGHNEQYF
CDR3nt: TGTGCCAGCAGTTACCACAGGGGGCATAACGAGCAGTACTTC
v_gene: TRBV6-2/TRBV6-3
abundance: .
d_gene: TRBD1
j_gene: TRBJ2-7

CDR3aa: CASSLPVGLLAFF
CDR3nt: TGTGCCAGCAGTCTTCCTGTCGGTTTGCTTGCTTTCTTT
v_gene: TRBV28
abundance: few
d_gene: .
j_gene: TRBJ1-1

CDR3aa: CASSAMTGTYGYTF
CDR3nt: TGTGCCAGCAGCGCAATGACAGGGACCTATGGCTACACCTTC
v_gene: TRBV9
abundance: few
d_gene: TRBD1
j_gene: TRBJ1-2

CDR3aa: CASSQDRRGSSGANVLTF
CDR3nt: TGCGCCAGCAGCCAAGATCGACGGGGTAGCTCTGGGGCCAACGTCCTGACTTTC
v_gene: TRBV4-3
abundance: .
d_gene: .
j_gene: TRBJ2-6

CDR3aa: CAWTLPGRGRNTEAFF
CDR3nt: TGTGCCTGGACCCTCCCTGGGCGGGGGCGGAACACTGAAGCTTTCTTT
v_gene: TRBV30
abundance: many
d_gene: .
j_gene: TRBJ1-1

CDR3aa: CASSYFSGSSYNEQFF
CDR3nt: TGTGCCAGCAGTTATTTCAGCGGAAGCTCCTACAATGAGCAGTTCTTC
v_gene: TRBV6-2/TRBV6-3
abundance: .
d_gene: .
j_gene: TRBJ2-1

CDR3aa: CASSLFLGTEAFF
CDR3nt: TGTGCCAGCAGTTTGTTCCTCGGCACTGAAGCTTTCTTT
v_gene: TRBV12-3/TRBV12-4
abundance: .
d_gene: .
j_gene: TRBJ1-1

CDR3aa: CASSQASRGEQFF
CDR3nt: TGCGCCAGCAGCCAAGCGAGCCGCGGTGAGCAGTTCTTC
v_gene: TRBV4-1
abundance: .
d_gene: .
j_gene: TRBJ2-1

CDR3aa: CASSQGRDRGIKGGQPQHF
CDR3nt: TGTGCCAGCAGCCAAGGCCGGGACAGGGGGATTAAGGGTGGTCAGCCCCAGCATTTT
v_gene: TRBV3-1/TRBV3-2
abundance: .
d_gene: TRBD1
j_gene: TRBJ1-5

CDR3aa: CAISESTTGGYEQYF
CDR3nt: TGTGCCATCAGTGAGTCCACGACAGGGGGGTACGAGCAGTACTTC
v_gene: TRBV10-3
abundance: .
d_gene: TRBD1
j_gene: TRBJ2-7

CDR3aa: CASRTGTGRSDTQYF
CDR3nt: TGCGCCAGCCGAACCGGGACAGGAAGGTCAGATACGCAGTATTTT
v_gene: TRBV5-1
abundance: .
d_gene: TRBD1
j_gene: TRBJ2-3

CDR3aa: CASSELTNYEQYF
CDR3nt: TGTGCCAGCTCAGAACTAACCAACTACGAGCAGTACTTC
v_gene: TRBV18
abundance: .
d_gene: .
j_gene: TRBJ2-7

CDR3aa: CASSQARTGANVLTF
CDR3nt: TGTGCCAGCAGCCAAGCGCGAACTGGGGCCAACGTCCTGACTTTC
v_gene: TRBV4-2
abundance: .
d_gene: .
j_gene: TRBJ2-6

CDR3aa: CASRITGNQPQHF
CDR3nt: TGTGCCAGCAGGATCACAGGGAATCAGCCCCAGCATTTT
v_gene: TRBV12-3/TRBV12-4
abundance: few
d_gene: .
j_gene: TRBJ1-5

CDR3aa: CASSPLVKGSVSRANVLTF
CDR3nt: TGTGCCAGCAGCCCCCTGGTCAAAGGGAGTGTCTCTCGGGCCAACGTCCTGACTTTC
v_gene: TRBV7-6
abundance: .
d_gene: .
j_gene: TRBJ2-6

CDR3aa: CASSLGGLGLRYTQYF
CDR3nt: TGTGCCAGCAGCTTAGGTGGCCTAGGACTCCGCTATACGCAGTATTTT
v_gene: TRBV7-8
abundance: .
d_gene: .
j_gene: TRBJ2-3

CDR3aa: CASSAFLDPGSGELFF
CDR3nt: TGTGCCAGCAGCGCATTCCTCGACCCGGGATCCGGGGAGCTGTTTTTT
v_gene: TRBV9
abundance: .
d_gene: .
j_gene: TRBJ2-2

CDR3aa: CASSLGTSGTYEQYF
CDR3nt: TGTGCCAGCAGCCTAGGGACTAGCGGAACCTACGAGCAGTACTTC
v_gene: TRBV7-8
abundance: few
d_gene: TRBD2
j_gene: TRBJ2-7

CDR3aa: CASSSQDRALTDTQYF
CDR3nt: TGTGCCAGCAGCTCACAGGACAGGGCGCTCACAGATACGCAGTATTTT
v_gene: TRBV9
abundance: .
d_gene: TRBD1
j_gene: TRBJ2-3

CDR3aa: CATSRVRDNHYGYTF
CDR3nt: TGTGCCACCAGCAGAGTGAGAGACAACCACTATGGCTACACCTTC
v_gene: TRBV15
abundance: .
d_gene: .
j_gene: TRBJ1-2

CDR3aa: CASSVTAWRGANVLTF
CDR3nt: TGTGCCAGCAGCGTTACTGCCTGGAGAGGGGCCAACGTCCTGACTTTC
v_gene: TRBV9
abundance: .
d_gene: .
j_gene: TRBJ2-6

CDR3aa: CATSRGAQGTYGYTF
CDR3nt: TGTGCCACCAGCAGGGGGGCCCAGGGGACCTATGGCTACACCTTC
v_gene: TRBV15
abundance: .
d_gene: .
j_gene: TRBJ1-2

CDR3aa: CASSQDGDSNQPQHF
CDR3nt: TGTGCCAGCAGCCAAGACGGTGATAGCAATCAGCCCCAGCATTTT
v_gene: TRBV4-2
abundance: .
d_gene: .
j_gene: TRBJ1-5

CDR3aa: CASSSWRSEDTQYF
CDR3nt: TGTGCCAGCAGCTCATGGAGGTCAGAAGATACGCAGTATTTT
v_gene: TRBV7-2
abundance: .
d_gene: .
j_gene: TRBJ2-3

CDR3aa: CASSPRTSGRSYEQYF
CDR3nt: TGTGCCAGCAGCCCCCGGACTAGCGGGCGGTCCTACGAGCAGTACTTC
v_gene: TRBV7-6
abundance: .
d_gene: TRBD2
j_gene: TRBJ2-7

CDR3aa: CASSAGQGVSGNTIYF
CDR3nt: TGTGCCAGCAGCGCGGGACAGGGAGTCTCTGGAAACACCATATATTTT
v_gene: TRBV7-3
abundance: .
d_gene: TRBD1
j_gene: TRBJ1-3

CDR3aa: CASRTGGWYEQYF
CDR3nt: TGTGCCAGCAGGACTGGGGGGTGGTACGAGCAGTACTTC
v_gene: TRBV2
abundance: .
d_gene: .
j_gene: TRBJ2-7

CDR3aa: CASRPEGATNTGELFF
CDR3nt: TGTGCCAGCAGGCCTGAGGGGGCGACGAACACCGGGGAGCTGTTTTTT
v_gene: TRBV5-5
abundance: .
d_gene: TRBD1
j_gene: TRBJ2-2